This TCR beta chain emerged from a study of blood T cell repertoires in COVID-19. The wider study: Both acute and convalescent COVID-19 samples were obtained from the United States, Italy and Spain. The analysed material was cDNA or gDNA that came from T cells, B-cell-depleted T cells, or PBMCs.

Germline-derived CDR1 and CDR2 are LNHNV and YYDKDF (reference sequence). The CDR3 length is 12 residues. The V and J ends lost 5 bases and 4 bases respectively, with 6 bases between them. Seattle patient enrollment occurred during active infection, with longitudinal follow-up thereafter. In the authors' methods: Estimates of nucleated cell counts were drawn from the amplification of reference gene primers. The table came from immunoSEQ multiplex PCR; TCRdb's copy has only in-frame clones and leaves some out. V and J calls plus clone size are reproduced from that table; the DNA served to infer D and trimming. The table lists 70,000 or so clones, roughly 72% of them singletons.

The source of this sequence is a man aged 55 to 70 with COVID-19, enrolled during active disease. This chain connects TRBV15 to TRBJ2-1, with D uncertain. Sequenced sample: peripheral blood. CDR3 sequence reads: CATSSGYNEQFF. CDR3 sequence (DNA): TGTGCCACCAGCTCCGGGTACAATGAGCAGTTCTTC.